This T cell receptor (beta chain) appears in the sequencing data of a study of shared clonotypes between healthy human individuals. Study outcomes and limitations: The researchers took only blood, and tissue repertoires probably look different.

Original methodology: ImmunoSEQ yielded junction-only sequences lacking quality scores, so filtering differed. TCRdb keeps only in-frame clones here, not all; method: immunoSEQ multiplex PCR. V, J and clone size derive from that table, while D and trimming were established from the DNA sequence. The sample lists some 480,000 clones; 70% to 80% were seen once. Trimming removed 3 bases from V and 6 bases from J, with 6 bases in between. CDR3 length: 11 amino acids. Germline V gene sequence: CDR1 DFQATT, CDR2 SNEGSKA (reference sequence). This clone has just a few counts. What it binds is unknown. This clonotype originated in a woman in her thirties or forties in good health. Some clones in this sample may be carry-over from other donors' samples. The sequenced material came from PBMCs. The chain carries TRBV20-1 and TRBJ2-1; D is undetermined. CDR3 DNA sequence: TGCAGTGCTAGTAAGCGCAATGAGCAGTTCTTC. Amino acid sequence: CSASKRNEQFF.